The rows below give T cell receptor beta chains drawn from one sample of a study of blood T cell repertoires in COVID-19. Some clones are missing from TCRdb's copy, which holds only in-frame ones; the method was immunoSEQ multiplex PCR. The sample yields more than 80,000 clones, 90% seen once. Source material: peripheral blood. These receptors were taken from a human donor with active COVID-19. The donor label of this sample is uncertain. Each CDR3 is given with its conserved first and last residue. The order of the fields is J gene, D gene, CDR3 length, V gene, clone size, CDR3 DNA, CDR3 protein. The D gene is left open where the match is weak. The size entry is marked missing in some rows and otherwise reads once, few, many or a size class.

J: TRBJ2-5
D: -
length: 16
V: TRBV5-4
size: once
DNA: TGTGCCAGCCGCCGAGGGGGCGGGGGGACCCAAGAGACCCAGTACTTC
CDR3: CASRRGGGGTQETQYF

J: TRBJ1-1
D: -
length: 17
V: TRBV5-6
size: -
DNA: TGTGCCAGCAGCTTGCCGGGGACGGGAGGAAGGGAAACTGAAGCTTTCTTT
CDR3: CASSLPGTGGRETEAFF

J: TRBJ1-5
D: TRBD1
length: 17
V: TRBV5-1
size: -
DNA: TGCGCCAGCAGCCCTGGGGGCGGGACAGGGACGAATCAGCCCCAGCATTTT
CDR3: CASSPGGGTGTNQPQHF

J: TRBJ2-5
D: TRBD2
length: 16
V: TRBV9
size: -
DNA: TGTGCCAGCAGCGCCTCCAGCGGGGGGTGGGGAGAGACCCAGTACTTC
CDR3: CASSASSGGWGETQYF

J: TRBJ2-3
D: -
length: 13
V: TRBV4-3
size: -
DNA: TGCGCCAGCAGCCAAGAATCACTAAATACGCAGTATTTT
CDR3: CASSQESLNTQYF

J: TRBJ1-2
D: TRBD1
length: 15
V: TRBV4-1
size: -
DNA: TGCGCCAGCAGCCAAGCAACAGGGGACAACTATGGCTACACCTTC
CDR3: CASSQATGDNYGYTF

J: TRBJ2-3
D: -
length: 12
V: TRBV6-2/TRBV6-3
size: -
DNA: TGTGCCAGCAGTTACATAAAAGATACGCAGTATTTT
CDR3: CASSYIKDTQYF

J: TRBJ1-2
D: TRBD1
length: 16
V: TRBV4-3
size: -
DNA: TGCGCCAGCAGCCGCGCTTTCCGGGACAGAGTTTATGGCTACACCTTC
CDR3: CASSRAFRDRVYGYTF

J: TRBJ2-4
D: TRBD1
length: 13
V: TRBV2
size: -
DNA: TGTGCCAGCAGCGGGACAGTTAAAAACATTCAGTACTTC
CDR3: CASSGTVKNIQYF

J: TRBJ2-7
D: TRBD1
length: 14
V: TRBV5-1
size: -
DNA: TGCGCCAGCAGACCCTCCCCGGCAGGGGGCGAGCAGTACTTC
CDR3: CASRPSPAGGEQYF

J: TRBJ1-2
D: TRBD1
length: 14
V: TRBV9
size: -
DNA: TGTGCCAGCAGCTCTCTGACAGGGGGCTATGGCTACACCTTC
CDR3: CASSSLTGGYGYTF

J: TRBJ1-2
D: TRBD1
length: 16
V: TRBV6-2/TRBV6-3
size: -
DNA: TGTGCCAGCCGCCCTGGACAGGGGGCAGGCGACTATGGCTACACCTTC
CDR3: CASRPGQGAGDYGYTF

J: TRBJ1-6
D: -
length: 13
V: TRBV4-3
size: once
DNA: TGCGCCAGCAGCCAAACAGGGAATTCACCCCTCCACTTT
CDR3: CASSQTGNSPLHF

J: TRBJ2-4
D: -
length: 13
V: TRBV2
size: -
DNA: TGTGCCAGCAGTGAAGACGGGGTGGCCATTCAGTACTTC
CDR3: CASSEDGVAIQYF

J: TRBJ1-3
D: -
length: 17
V: TRBV21-1
size: -
DNA: TGTGCCAGCAGCAAACAGCAGGCTGCGAGCTCTGGAAACACCATATATTTT
CDR3: CASSKQQAASSGNTIYF

J: TRBJ1-1
D: TRBD1
length: 14
V: TRBV19
size: -
DNA: TGTGCCAGTAGTTTACAGGGGTTGGGAACTGAAGCTTTCTTT
CDR3: CASSLQGLGTEAFF

J: TRBJ2-5
D: TRBD2
length: 19
V: TRBV5-5
size: once
DNA: TGTGCCAGCAGCTTGGGTTGGCTAGCGGGGAGTAATTCAGCAGAGACCCAGTACTTC
CDR3: CASSLGWLAGSNSAETQYF

J: TRBJ2-3
D: TRBD1
length: 16
V: TRBV6-2/TRBV6-3
size: -
DNA: TGTGCCAGCAGTTACTCATCCAGGGGGCGTACAGATACGCAGTATTTT
CDR3: CASSYSSRGRTDTQYF

J: TRBJ2-1
D: -
length: 15
V: TRBV7-6
size: -
DNA: TGTGCCAGCAGCTTAGAGGTTGGAGCGGTAAATGAGCAGTTCTTC
CDR3: CASSLEVGAVNEQFF

J: TRBJ1-3
D: TRBD1
length: 16
V: TRBV11-2
size: -
DNA: TGTGCCAGCAGCTTAAACAGGGGGCAGTCTGGAAACACCATATATTTT
CDR3: CASSLNRGQSGNTIYF

J: TRBJ1-2
D: -
length: 14
V: TRBV25-1
size: -
DNA: TGTGCCAGCAGTGAAAACACGAATAACTATGGCTACACCTTC
CDR3: CASSENTNNYGYTF

J: TRBJ2-1
D: -
length: 15
V: TRBV6-5
size: once
DNA: TGTGCCAGCAGTTATCGGGAGCGCTCCTACAATGAGCAGTTCTTC
CDR3: CASSYRERSYNEQFF

J: TRBJ1-2
D: TRBD1
length: 15
V: TRBV4-3
size: -
DNA: TGCGCCAGCAGCCAAAGAGACAGGGCTAGCTATGGCTACACCTTC
CDR3: CASSQRDRASYGYTF

J: TRBJ2-7
D: TRBD1
length: 14
V: TRBV10-3
size: -
DNA: TGTGCCATCAGCCCCGGGACAGACCCCTACGAGCAGTACTTC
CDR3: CAISPGTDPYEQYF

J: TRBJ2-3
D: TRBD2
length: 15
V: TRBV29-1
size: -
DNA: TGCAGCGTTGACGGACTAGCGGGACGCACAGATACGCAGTATTTT
CDR3: CSVDGLAGRTDTQYF

J: TRBJ2-5
D: -
length: 15
V: TRBV7-6
size: -
DNA: TGTGCCAGCAGCTTAGCGCCGACTGGAACAGAGACCCAGTACTTC
CDR3: CASSLAPTGTETQYF

J: TRBJ2-7
D: TRBD1
length: 17
V: TRBV19
size: -
DNA: TGTGCCAGTAGTCGCCGCGGAGTCGGGACAGAGTCTTACGAGCAGTACTTC
CDR3: CASSRRGVGTESYEQYF

J: TRBJ1-1
D: TRBD1
length: 14
V: TRBV13
size: -
DNA: TGTGCCAGCAGCTTAGGAAGGGGACAGGGTGAGTCTTTCTTT
CDR3: CASSLGRGQGESFF

J: TRBJ1-5
D: -
length: 14
V: TRBV5-5
size: -
DNA: TGTGCCAGCAGCTTGGTCGTGTACAATCAGCCCCAGCATTTT
CDR3: CASSLVVYNQPQHF

J: TRBJ1-4
D: TRBD1
length: 16
V: TRBV5-4
size: -
DNA: TGTGCCAGCAGCCTGGGACAGGGGGCAGCGGTTGAAAAACTGTTTTTT
CDR3: CASSLGQGAAVEKLFF

J: TRBJ2-7
D: -
length: 12
V: TRBV5-4
size: -
DNA: TGTGCCAGCAGCTTGGACGGTTACGAGCAGTACTTC
CDR3: CASSLDGYEQYF

J: TRBJ2-7
D: -
length: 13
V: TRBV5-4
size: -
DNA: TGTGCCAGCAGCTGGGCCCCGCAGGGGGAGCAGTACTTC
CDR3: CASSWAPQGEQYF

J: TRBJ2-1
D: TRBD2
length: 16
V: TRBV18
size: -
DNA: TGTGCCAGCTCACCACCGGGACTAGCGGCCTACAATGAGCAGTTCTTC
CDR3: CASSPPGLAAYNEQFF

J: TRBJ2-2
D: -
length: 14
V: TRBV19
size: few
DNA: TGTGCCAGTAGTGTTTGGGGGGACACCGGGGAGCTGTTTTTT
CDR3: CASSVWGDTGELFF

J: TRBJ2-1
D: TRBD2
length: 17
V: TRBV13
size: -
DNA: TGTGCCAGCAGCTCGATCCGGGCGGGGGGAACCTACAATGAGCAGTTCTTC
CDR3: CASSSIRAGGTYNEQFF

J: TRBJ2-6
D: -
length: 16
V: TRBV5-1
size: -
DNA: TGCGCCAGCAGCTTGTCCAGTGCCAGGGGGGCCAACGTCCTGACTTTC
CDR3: CASSLSSARGANVLTF

J: TRBJ2-6
D: -
length: 13
V: TRBV19
size: -
DNA: TGTGCCAGTAGCGAAACAGGGGCCAACGTCCTGACTTTC
CDR3: CASSETGANVLTF

J: TRBJ1-4
D: TRBD1
length: 16
V: TRBV5-4
size: once
DNA: TGTGCCAGCAGCTCCAAAACAGGGGGTGCTAATGAAAAACTGTTTTTT
CDR3: CASSSKTGGANEKLFF

J: TRBJ1-4
D: TRBD1
length: 14
V: TRBV30
size: -
DNA: TGTGCCTGGACTGTGACAGGGCCTAATGAAAAACTGTTTTTT
CDR3: CAWTVTGPNEKLFF

J: TRBJ1-1
D: -
length: 13
V: TRBV27
size: -
DNA: TGTGCCAGCAGAAATCGGGGGAACACTGAAGCTTTCTTT
CDR3: CASRNRGNTEAFF